This TCR beta chain was recorded in a study of CD8 T cells in ankylosing spondylitis. General study points: Disease-linked clones had a CD8+ phenotype and relatively low frequency in peripheral blood. A TCR beta motif of several highly homologous variants seemed to mark ankylosing spondylitis blood.

In TCRdb, the 5' RACE reads were re-called with MiXCR into one record per CDR3 protein. The sample includes about 440,000 distinct CDR3 sequences, approximately 17% of them seen just once. This clonotype was seen ten or more times. Its cognate antigen is unknown. CDR1 and CDR2 (germline): SGHAT, FQNNGV. Trimming took 8 bases from V and 6 from J; bases not matched to a gene: 13. The CDR3 runs to 16 residues. This clonotype was sampled from a male donor with ankylosing spondylitis. The V gene is TRBV11-2, the J gene TRBJ2-2; TRBD2 matches 9 bases. The sequenced material came from blood, either unsorted or a sorted T cell fraction (not recorded which). CDR3 DNA sequence: TGTGCCAGCTTGAATGTGGGCGGGAGGGTCGCCGGGGAGCTGTTTTTT. As protein: CASLNVGGRVAGELFF. Complete variable domain (other parts from reference TRBV11-2 and TRBJ2-2): EAGVAQSPRYKIIEKRQSVAFWCNPISGHATLYWYQQILGQGPKLLIQFQNNGVVDDSQLPKDRFSAERLKGVDSTLKIQPAKLEDSAVYLCASLNVGGRVAGELFFGEGSRLTVL.